The 19 T cell receptor beta chains given below trace back to one sample, sequenced in a study of cytomegalovirus exposure and HLA in healthy donors. Researchers ran the PCR with 60 Vbeta and 13 Jbeta primers. Sequenced by immunoSEQ multiplex PCR; TCRdb stores in-frame clones only, minus some. Here the sample spans approximately 97,000 clones, about 74% being singletons. The sample taken for sequencing was PBMCs. All receptors derive from a male donor in good health and CMV-seropositive.

The V call is TRBV7-3, the J call TRBJ2-5, with a weak D call TRBD2 (6 bases). The J call could be wrong; TRBJ2-7 is a better fit for the DNA end. This CDR3 has 15 residues. CDR1 SGHTA and CDR2 FQGTGA come from the germline V gene. Written as DNA, the CDR3 is TGTGCCAGCAGCTTCGCGGGGACCGGATCCTACGAGCAGTACTTC. This encodes CASSFAGTGSYEQYF.

The chain uses TRBV28 and TRBJ2-7; D might be TRBD2 (6 bases). This CDR3 has 17 amino acids. Trimming shortened V by 1 base and J by 1 base, and 17 bases separated the two germline ends. Germline CDR1 MDHEN, CDR2 SYDVKM. In DNA, the CDR3 is TGTGCCAGCAGTTTATTCCCAGGCGGGACCCTTTCCTACGAGCAGTACTTC. This gives the protein CASSLFPGGTLSYEQYF.

V is TRBV5-1 and J is TRBJ2-7; TRBD1 might be the D (5 bases). V was clipped by 4 bases and J by 5 bases, with 16 bases between them. The CDR3 runs 14 residues. Germline loops: CDR1 SGHRS, CDR2 YFSETQ. The CDR3 sequence: CASSLGQLTNEQYF. CDR3 coding DNA: TGCGCCAGCAGCCTGGGGCAGTTAACTAACGAGCAGTACTTC.

CDR3 coding DNA: TGTGCCAGCAGCTCGAACTCCGGGACAGGCTATGGCTACACCTTC. Encoded protein: CASSSNSGTGYGYTF. This sequence joins TRBV7-9 and TRBJ1-2; TRBD1 matches at 8 bases. The CDR3 is 15 amino acids. The germline V gene encodes CDR1 SEHNR and CDR2 FQNEAQ (reference sequence). The V segment lost 4 bases and the J segment 4 bases; nucleotides outside the gene matches: 8.

This chain joins TRBV7-2 and TRBJ2-3; the D gene is possibly TRBD2 (6 bases). V lost 2 bases and J 2 bases, leaving 11 bases between the germline ends. The CDR3 loop spans 15 amino acids. The germline gives CDR1 SGHTA, CDR2 FQGNSA. As DNA, the CDR3 is TGTGCCAGCAGCTTACGGCGGGACTTCACAGATACGCAGTATTTT. As protein: CASSLRRDFTDTQYF. The whole variable domain, filled in from reference TRBV7-2 and TRBJ2-3, reads GAGVSQSPSNKVTEKGKDVELRCDPISGHTALYWYRQSLGQGLEFLIYFQGNSAPDKSGLPSDRFSAERTGGSVSTLTIQRTQQEDSAVYLCASSLRRDFTDTQYFGPGTRLTVL.

Points on this clone: One end of the junction does not line up with germline, which may come from a read error. This chain joins TRBV6-6 and TRBJ2-4; 8 nucleotides align to TRBD1. The germline V gene encodes CDR1 MNHNY and CDR2 SVGAGI (reference sequence). The CDR3 loop spans 15 amino acids. This CDR3 is CASNKSGGTKHIQYF. As DNA, the CDR3 is TGTGCCAGCAACAAATCAGGGGGCACCAAACACATTCAGTACTTC.

The DNA of the CDR3 is TGTGCCAGTAGCGGGACAGGTAATCAGCCCCAGCATTTT. Its protein is CASSGTGNQPQHF. The chain couples TRBV19 to TRBJ1-5; 8 bases are shared with TRBD1. The CDR3 extends over 13 amino acids. CDR1 is LNHDA, CDR2 SQIVND, per germline (reference sequence). J was trimmed by 4 bases and V by 6 bases; bases with no gene match: 2.

The rearrangement joins TRBV30 to TRBJ2-1; 12 nucleotides align to TRBD1. V lost 0 bases and J lost 12; bases outside the gene matches: 12. The germline gives CDR1 GTSNPN, CDR2 SVGIG (reference sequence). The length of the CDR3 is 16 residues. CDR3 nucleotides: TGTGCCTGGAGTGTACGGGGGGACAGGGGGCGGTTGGGGCAGTTCTTC. Amino acids: CAWSVRGDRGRLGQFF. Filled out from reference TRBV30 and TRBJ2-1, the complete variable domain reads SQTIHQWPATLVQPVGSPLSLECTVEGTSNPNLYWYRQAAGRGLQLLFYSVGIGQISSEVPQNLSASRPQDRQFILSSKKLLLSDSGFYLCAWSVRGDRGRLGQFFGPGTRLTVL.

This chain connects TRBV9 to TRBJ2-1; perhaps TRBD2 as D (5 bases). Germline-derived CDR1 and CDR2 are SGDLS and YYNGEE. The CDR3 has 16 residues. V was pared by 4 bases and J by 0 bases, with 14 bases between. The CDR3 region is CASSPRGMFSYNEQFF. The CDR3 bases are TGTGCCAGCAGCCCCCGGGGAATGTTCTCCTACAATGAGCAGTTCTTC.

The J gene is TRBJ2-5, the V gene TRBV5-4; possible D gene TRBD2, 6 bases. The V and J ends lost 6 bases and 5 bases respectively, with 14 bases between them. The germline CDR1 and CDR2 sequences are SGHNT and YYREEE (reference sequence). The CDR3 is 13 amino acids. The CDR3 bases are TGTGCCAGCAAAGCATGGGAGGAGGAGACCCAGTACTTC. Protein product: CASKAWEEETQYF.

Only a few counts were recorded for this clone. The chain couples TRBV4-2 to TRBJ2-7; 8 bases agree with TRBD2. The length of the CDR3 is 15 residues. Germline V gene lookup returns CDR1 LGHNA and CDR2 YNFKEQ. J lost 5 bases, V lost 0 bases, and 6 bases had no gene match. CDR3 sequence (DNA): TGTGCCAGCAGCCAAGAGCTAGCGGGTGGGGACGAGCAGTACTTC. Protein product: CASSQELAGGDEQYF.

V and J are TRBV27 and TRBJ2-7; 13 bases agree with TRBD2. The germline V gene has CDR1 MNHEY and CDR2 SMNVEV (reference sequence). The CDR3 sequence is 14 residues long. The V and J ends lost 5 bases and 6 bases, in that order; junction bases with no gene match: 4. The CDR3 nucleotides read TGTGCCAGCAGTATACTAGCGGGAGGGCGCGAGCAGTACTTC. Translated: CASSILAGGREQYF.

In this sample, this clone turned up a few times. This chain joins TRBV27 and TRBJ2-7, with 10 bases that match TRBD2. The CDR3 runs 14 residues. The ends lost 7 bases at V and 2 bases at J; junction bases unmatched: 5. The germline V gene has CDR1 MNHEY and CDR2 SMNVEV (reference sequence). The CDR3, as DNA: TGTGCCAGCAAACCTAGCGGGAGTACCTACGAGCAGTACTTC. Its translation: CASKPSGSTYEQYF.

The chain joins TRBV5-5 to TRBJ2-5; 7 bases line up with TRBD1. V lost 3 bases and J lost 1; bases outside the gene matches: 9. Per the germline V gene, CDR1 is SGHKS and CDR2 is YYEKEE (reference sequence). The CDR3 contains 16 residues. Here the CDR3 reads CASSYGIWDSQETQYF. The CDR3 DNA is TGTGCCAGCAGCTACGGAATTTGGGACAGCCAAGAGACCCAGTACTTC.

The chain is built from TRBV9 and TRBJ1-3; a possible D gene is TRBD1 (6 bases). V was pared by 0 bases and J by 4 bases, with 11 bases between. This CDR3 region has 15 residues. Germline CDR1 and CDR2: SGDLS and YYNGEE. The CDR3 spells CASSVAGGAGNTIYF. The CDR3, as DNA: TGTGCCAGCAGCGTAGCGGGGGGGGCGGGAAACACCATATATTTT.

This chain links TRBV5-5 with TRBJ1-1, with D maybe TRBD1 (5 bases). Germline V gene data show CDR1 as SGHKS and CDR2 as YYEKEE (reference sequence). The CDR3 is made up of 15 amino acids. Trimming stripped 0 bases from V and 0 bases from J, with 9 bases between. In DNA, the CDR3 is TGTGCCAGCAGCTTGGCTAGACAGCTGAACACTGAAGCTTTCTTT. Its translation is CASSLARQLNTEAFF.

The table lists this clone with a count of one. This sequence joins TRBV27 and TRBJ2-2; D gene uncertain. The CDR3 has 12 residues. CDR1 and CDR2 from the germline V gene are MNHEY and SMNVEV (reference sequence). Deletions cut 3 bases from V and 6 bases from J, with 5 bases between. DNA for the CDR3: TGTGCCAGCAGTTTCCTCCCCGGGGAGCTGTTTTTT. Protein sequence: CASSFLPGELFF.

This clone occurred a few times. The rearrangement joins TRBV9 to TRBJ1-2; TRBD1 aligns across 10 bases. The CDR3 runs to 17 residues. Per germline, CDR1 SGDLS and CDR2 YYNGEE. Trimming took 3 bases from V and 7 from J; bases not matched to a gene: 15. The CDR3 protein is CASSEPIPETGGVGYTF. DNA for the CDR3: TGTGCCAGCAGCGAGCCCATACCGGAGACAGGGGGCGTTGGCTACACCTTC.

This sequence joins TRBV2 and TRBJ1-2; no definite D call. V lost 0 bases and J 4 bases, leaving 12 bases between the germline ends. Germline CDR1 and CDR2: SNHLY and FYNNEI. There are 15 residues in the CDR3. CDR3 sequence (DNA): TGTGCCAGCAGTGAAGCGAGGCCCACTGGCTATGGCTACACCTTC. It codes for CASSEARPTGYGYTF.